The next 22 T cell receptor beta chains were all read from a single sample in a study of blood T cells in healthy people across ages. Next came a second PCR, run for about 6 to 11 cycles, which used a sample-barcoded 5' primer along with a J-beta primer mix. MiXCR was run by TCRdb on the 5' RACE reads, yielding one entry per CDR3 protein. Of 700,000 to 950,000 distinct CDR3 sequences listed, about 62% are singletons. Sample: blood. Receptors were obtained from a man aged 25 to 40 in good health.

CDR3 loop: CAISPGQGLHSNQPQHF. In DNA, the CDR3 is TGTGCCATCAGTCCGGGACAGGGACTACATAGCAATCAGCCCCAGCATTTT. This chain joins TRBV10-3 and TRBJ1-5, with 9 bases matching TRBD1. Per germline, CDR1 ENHRY and CDR2 SYGVKD. The CDR3 runs to 17 residues. J was trimmed by 0 bases and V by 5 bases; bases with no gene match: 8.

The genes are TRBV27 and TRBJ1-1, with unresolved D. The V and J ends lost 8 bases and 4 bases respectively, with 14 bases between them. Per germline, CDR1 MNHEY and CDR2 SMNVEV (reference sequence). The CDR3 is 13 amino acids. CDR3 DNA: TGTGCCAGCCGAGGATGGAGAGGCACTGAAGCTTTCTTT. It encodes CASRGWRGTEAFF.

The chain combines TRBV5-1 with TRBJ2-3; 8 bases agree with TRBD2. The CDR3 spans 17 residues. Germline V gene lookup returns CDR1 SGHRS and CDR2 YFSETQ. J was trimmed by 4 bases and V by 3 bases; bases with no gene match: 13. CDR3 in amino acids: CASSWIGLAGGPDTQYF. In DNA form, the CDR3 reads TGCGCCAGCAGCTGGATCGGACTAGCTGGAGGCCCAGATACGCAGTATTTT.

The chain recombines TRBV28 with TRBJ2-5; 14 positions agree with TRBD2. The V gene's germline CDR1 is MDHEN and CDR2 SYDVKM. The CDR3 spans 15 residues. Germline trimming cut 3 bases from V and 11 bases from J; bases unmatched to any gene: 8. As DNA, the CDR3 is TGTGCCAGCAGTTTGGACAGACTAGCGGGAGGGAGACAGTACTTC. Its translation: CASSLDRLAGGRQYF.

This rearrangement joins TRBV7-6 to TRBJ2-4; D unclear. CDR3 length: 14 amino acids. V dropped 0 bases and J dropped 5 bases, with 8 bases sitting between them. From germline, CDR1 is SGHVS and CDR2 FNYEAQ. CDR3 coding DNA: TGTGCCAGCAGCTTAGCCATAGGTGAAAACATTCAGTACTTC. Translation gives CASSLAIGENIQYF.

This sequence joins TRBV12-3 or TRBV12-4 and TRBJ2-5; D remains unclear. Trimming stripped 5 bases from V and 11 bases from J, with 18 bases between. This CDR3 spans 13 amino acids. The chain's CDR3 is CASSQARREEQYF. The CDR3 DNA follows: TGTGCCAGCAGTCAGGCTAGACGAGAAGAGCAGTACTTC.

Many counts were recorded for this clonotype. V is TRBV7-2 and J is TRBJ1-2; D gene uncertain. CDR1 and CDR2 from the germline V gene are SGHTA and FQGNSA. Trimming cost V 5 bases and J 10 bases, with 17 bases left between them. This CDR3 has 13 amino acids. The CDR3 is CASSAYGEVVYTF. The CDR3 coding sequence is TGTGCCAGCAGCGCTTACGGGGAGGTTGTCTACACCTTC.

This clonotype was counted once. V gene TRBV5-8 combines with J gene TRBJ1-5, with TRBD1 matching 7 bases. The CDR3 totals 15 residues. Trimming cost V 3 bases and J 3 bases; bases outside gene matches: 6. The V gene's germline CDR1 is SGHTS and CDR2 YDEGEE. The CDR3 loop is CASSSGQTNNQPQHF. The CDR3 nucleotides are TGTGCCAGCAGCTCGGGACAGACGAACAATCAGCCCCAGCATTTT.

This CDR3 reads CASSVGASGGYNEQYF. Here the CDR3 DNA reads TGTGCCAGCAGCGTAGGGGCTAGCGGGGGGTACAATGAGCAGTACTTC. The chain uses TRBV9 and TRBJ2-5, with 11 bases fitting TRBD2. Looked up from germline, CDR1 is SGDLS and CDR2 is YYNGEE. The CDR3 totals 16 residues. The V gene end was trimmed by 0 bases and the J gene end by 11 bases; junction bases not matched to a gene: 12.

The chain couples TRBV9 to TRBJ2-1, with D maybe TRBD2 (6 bases). V lost 0 bases, J lost 3 bases, and 13 bases lay in between. The germline CDR1 and CDR2 sequences are SGDLS and YYNGEE. This CDR3 comprises 16 residues. CDR3 residues: CASSVAGGSNYNEQFF. The CDR3, as DNA: TGTGCCAGCAGCGTAGCTGGAGGGAGTAACTACAATGAGCAGTTCTTC.

This clonotype was counted a few times. This chain joins TRBV20-1 and TRBJ1-2, with TRBD1 as a possible D gene (5 bases). Germline values: CDR1 DFQATT, CDR2 SNEGSKA (reference sequence). This CDR3 comprises 12 residues. Trimming removed 3 bases at V and 8 bases at J, with 13 bases between. In DNA form, the CDR3 reads TGCAGTGCTAGTAAGGGTTCAGGGGGCTACACCTTC. Protein product: CSASKGSGGYTF.

The J gene is TRBJ1-4, the V gene TRBV12-3 or TRBV12-4; D may be TRBD1 (5 bases). The CDR3 runs to 13 residues. V was shortened by 6 bases and J by 5 bases, with 10 bases between the two germline ends. Here the CDR3 DNA reads TGTGCCAGCAGGATGGACATAAATGAAAAACTGTTTTTT. This codes for CASRMDINEKLFF.

This clonotype has more than one count but fewer than ten. This rearrangement joins TRBV6-1 to TRBJ2-7; D is ambiguous. The CDR3 has 14 amino acids. Germline V gene sequence: CDR1 MNHNS, CDR2 SASEGT. The V and J ends lost 7 bases and 5 bases respectively, with 18 bases between them. The CDR3 loop is CASNRGDGRNEQYF. The CDR3 DNA follows: TGTGCCAGCAACAGAGGTGACGGGCGCAACGAGCAGTACTTC.

V usage is TRBV2 and J usage is TRBJ2-5; no definite D call. The germline V gene encodes CDR1 SNHLY and CDR2 FYNNEI. The CDR3 covers 13 residues. V gave up 7 bases and J gave up 6 bases, with 15 bases separating them. The CDR3 spells CASMGIGSKTQYF. The CDR3 coding sequence is TGTGCCAGCATGGGAATAGGGTCGAAGACCCAGTACTTC.

There are a few counts of this clonotype. This rearrangement joins TRBV7-2 to TRBJ2-3, with D possibly TRBD1 on 5 matching bases. V lost 1 base, J lost 0 bases, and 11 bases lay in between. The CDR3 extends over 16 amino acids. CDR1 SGHTA and CDR2 FQGNSA come from the germline V gene. CDR3 sequence: CASSLGGLGSTDTQYF. In DNA form, the CDR3 reads TGTGCCAGCAGCTTAGGGGGCTTGGGTAGCACAGATACGCAGTATTTT.

The chain uses TRBV15 and TRBJ1-2, with 7 bases aligning to TRBD1. The CDR3 length is 16 residues. The V segment lost 3 bases and the J segment 4 bases; nucleotides outside the gene matches: 11. Germline V gene sequence: CDR1 LNHNV, CDR2 YYDKDF (reference sequence). Written as DNA, the CDR3 is TGTGCCACCAGCAGCCCAGACAGGGCGGATTCCTATGGCTACACCTTC. Protein sequence: CATSSPDRADSYGYTF.

The chain combines TRBV3-1 with TRBJ2-5; TRBD2 is a possible D gene (5 bases). Between the trimmed V and J ends, which lost 4 bases and 11 bases, there was a span of 14 bases. The CDR3 consists of 12 residues. CDR1 and CDR2 from the germline V gene are LGHDT and YNNKEL (reference sequence). The CDR3 here is CASSPEGSEQYF. DNA of the CDR3: TGTGCCAGCAGCCCAGAAGGGAGTGAGCAGTACTTC.

Here the CDR3 reads CSVEGGYYNEQFF. CDR3 in DNA: TGCAGCGTTGAGGGGGGATACTACAATGAGCAGTTCTTC. The J gene is TRBJ2-1, the V gene TRBV29-1; D possibly corresponds to TRBD2 (6 bases). The V gene lost 3 bases and the J gene lost 3 bases, with 9 bases spanning the gap. This CDR3 spans 13 amino acids. Germline assignment: CDR1 SQVTM and CDR2 ANQGSEA.

The chain combines TRBV7-2 with TRBJ2-7; D is possibly TRBD1 (6 bases). Germline V gene data show CDR1 as SGHTA and CDR2 as FQGNSA. The V and J ends lost 2 bases and 1 base respectively, with 12 bases between them. This CDR3 is 15 amino acids long. The CDR3 DNA is TGTGCCAGCAGCTTAAAGGGGGACGTATCCTACGAGCAGTACTTC. It specifies CASSLKGDVSYEQYF.

This rearrangement joins TRBV24-1 to TRBJ2-1; D gene unclear. Deletions cut 4 bases from V and 4 bases from J, with 4 bases between. This CDR3 has 12 amino acids. Per germline, CDR1 KGHDR and CDR2 SFDVKD. CDR3 coding DNA: TGTGCCACCAGTGACAGATACAATGAGCAGTTCTTC. Translating gives CATSDRYNEQFF.

The chain links TRBV4-3 to TRBJ2-4, with D tentatively TRBD1 (6 bases). The CDR3 extends over 14 amino acids. Germline CDR1 and CDR2: LGHNA and YSLEER. V lost 3 bases and J 10 bases, leaving 16 bases between the germline ends. The CDR3 spells CASSQFKGVGIQYF. CDR3 bases: TGCGCCAGCAGCCAGTTTAAGGGGGTCGGGATTCAGTACTTC.

The CDR3: CASSQHGISTDTQYF. CDR3 bases: TGCGCCAGCAGCCAACATGGAATTAGCACAGATACGCAGTATTTT. The V gene is TRBV4-1, the J gene TRBJ2-3; D gene ambiguous. V dropped 2 bases and J dropped 0 bases, with 9 bases sitting between them. The germline V gene encodes CDR1 MGHRA and CDR2 YSYEKL. The CDR3 is 15 amino acids.